This is a list of T cell receptor beta chains from one sample in a study of shared clonotypes between healthy human individuals. Sequencing was performed with immunoSEQ multiplex PCR; in TCRdb, only in-frame clones are kept and a portion is missing. The top ten clones hold about 12% of a sample with about 520,000 clones, approximately 80% of them seen once. The material sequenced was PBMCs. The receptors shown here come from a middle-aged woman in good health. Some clones in this sample may be carry-over from other donors' samples. CDR3s leave out the opening cysteine and the closing phenylalanine or tryptophan.

cdr3_aa: ASSKGPGESRYKLGDEQY; v_call: TRBV21-1
cdr3_aa: ASRKGGGTNQPQH; v_call: TRBV21-1
cdr3_aa: ASSRTGFQETQY; v_call: TRBV14
cdr3_aa: ASSPPGSGATDTQY; v_call: TRBV18
cdr3_aa: ASSQVAGSLAGGYGQY; v_call: TRBV4-3
cdr3_aa: ASRSGQGPDGFYGYT; v_call: TRBV27
cdr3_aa: ASSAGLAGTDTQY; v_call: TRBV7-2
cdr3_aa: ASSLHSTQTQY; v_call: TRBV5-1
cdr3_aa: ASSLGYYGYT; v_call: TRBV5-1
cdr3_aa: AGSEAVASGQTYEQY; v_call: TRBV6-1
cdr3_aa: AASGASGNTIY; v_call: TRBV30
cdr3_aa: ASSEALPGLQH; v_call: TRBV2
cdr3_aa: ASSLRGRDTEAF; v_call: TRBV7-2
cdr3_aa: ASSDIPLNIQY; v_call: TRBV2
cdr3_aa: ASSERGRNTGELF; v_call: TRBV2
cdr3_aa: ASSLGGTGNEKLF; v_call: TRBV5-4
cdr3_aa: ASSFAAGSQETQY; v_call: TRBV7-6
cdr3_aa: ASSFLTSGSSGELF; v_call: TRBV9
cdr3_aa: ASSVAGQGLSTDTQY; v_call: TRBV9
cdr3_aa: ASSELAAIVSSSV; v_call: TRBV6-1
cdr3_aa: ASSSGVQETQY; v_call: TRBV7-9
cdr3_aa: ASSPTGSSYEQY; v_call: TRBV5-1
cdr3_aa: ASSHTPTSGSQGTQY; v_call: TRBV5-5
cdr3_aa: ASSQDFGVRNTEAF; v_call: TRBV4-2
cdr3_aa: ASRDRCVETQY; v_call: TRBV21-1
cdr3_aa: ASSQDRNQPQH; v_call: TRBV14
cdr3_aa: ASSLVNFQETQY; v_call: TRBV5-1
cdr3_aa: ASSLEVGRYEQY; v_call: TRBV11-1
cdr3_aa: ASSEAEGAWNNEQF; v_call: TRBV2
cdr3_aa: ASRPGQGTGELF; v_call: TRBV19
cdr3_aa: ASSCVKETQY; v_call: TRBV6-5